Following are 27 T cell receptor beta chains from one sample sequenced in a study of blood T cell repertoires in COVID-19. Method: immunoSEQ multiplex PCR; TCRdb's copy keeps in-frame clones and lacks some. Counted here are approximately 150,000 clones, approximately 80% occurring once; the ten biggest clones make up 7.5% to 10%. Material: peripheral blood. The receptors here all came from a woman older than 75 with COVID-19, enrolled during active disease.

The gene calls are TRBV2 and TRBJ1-1; D is unclear. This CDR3 comprises 13 residues. V was clipped by 1 base and J by 4 bases, with 7 bases between them. Looked up from germline, CDR1 is SNHLY and CDR2 is FYNNEI. CDR3 region: CASSEGHVTEAFF. CDR3 bases: TGTGCCAGCAGTGAAGGGCATGTCACTGAAGCTTTCTTT.

This clone has just one count. This chain joins TRBV27 and TRBJ2-3; 14 bases agree with TRBD2. Losses at the gene ends were 4 bases for V and 13 bases for J; bases not matched to a gene: 7. CDR1 is MNHEY and CDR2 is SMNVEV in the germline V gene (reference sequence). This CDR3 has 14 amino acids. CDR3 protein: CASSYGTSGGGKYF. As DNA, the CDR3 is TGTGCCAGCAGTTACGGGACTAGCGGGGGTGGGAAGTATTTT.

Only a few counts were recorded for this clone. V and J are TRBV12-5 and TRBJ2-7; 13 bases fit TRBD2. The CDR3 runs to 13 residues. Germline V lookup: CDR1 LGHNT, CDR2 FRNRAP. J was trimmed by 4 bases and V by 9 bases; bases with no gene match: 3. CDR3 nucleotide sequence: TGTGCTAGCGGGACTAGCGGGATATACGAGCAGTACTTC. It specifies CASGTSGIYEQYF.

Worth noting for this clone: The same CDR3 is also encoded by other DNA sequences in this sample. The rearrangement uses TRBV7-2 and TRBJ1-5; tentative D call: TRBD1 (5 bases). V dropped 1 base and J dropped 4 bases, with 5 bases sitting between them. CDR1 SGHTA and CDR2 FQGNSA come from the germline V gene. The CDR3 runs to 13 residues. This chain's CDR3 is CASSLGQNQPQHF. CDR3 nucleotide sequence: TGTGCCAGCAGCTTAGGACAGAATCAGCCCCAGCATTTT.

This clone was detected only a few times. The chain combines TRBV2 with TRBJ2-3; 8 bases align to TRBD1. The CDR3 loop spans 15 amino acids. Germline CDR1 is SNHLY and CDR2 is FYNNEI. The J segment lost 8 bases and the V segment lost 4 bases, leaving 11 bases of the junction unmatched. CDR3 nucleotides: TGTGCCAGCAGTGGGGCGGACAGGGCCCAGGGTACGCAGTATTTT. It encodes CASSGADRAQGTQYF.

The chain links TRBV7-8 to TRBJ2-7, with TRBD1 identical over 7 bases. Germline V lookup: CDR1 SGHVS, CDR2 FQNEAQ. The V gene end was trimmed by 3 bases and the J gene end by 2 bases; junction bases not matched to a gene: 7. The CDR3 is 15 amino acids. CDR3 nucleotide sequence: TGTGCCAGCAGCTTCGGGACAGTCGGCCCCTACGAGCAGTACTTC. It codes for CASSFGTVGPYEQYF.

The gene calls are TRBV10-3 and TRBJ2-1; TRBD2 matches at 9 bases. Germline V gene data show CDR1 as ENHRY and CDR2 as SYGVKD. The CDR3 extends over 16 amino acids. J lost 2 bases, V lost 4 bases, and 6 bases had no gene match. The CDR3 sequence: CAISGRGGRAYNEQFF. Written as DNA, the CDR3 is TGTGCCATCAGTGGAAGGGGCGGGAGGGCCTACAATGAGCAGTTCTTC.

This clone was seen more than once but under ten times. This rearrangement joins TRBV19 to TRBJ1-6; D unclear. Trimming stripped 4 bases from V and 9 bases from J, with 13 bases between. The V gene's germline CDR1 is LNHDA and CDR2 SQIVND (reference sequence). The CDR3 totals 14 residues. In DNA, the CDR3 is TGTGCCAGTAGTAGGAGGGAGGTTAGTTCACCCCTCCACTTT. This gives the protein CASSRREVSSPLHF.

This clone has only one observation. The chain uses TRBV2 and TRBJ1-2, with no clear D. The germline V gene encodes CDR1 SNHLY and CDR2 FYNNEI. The CDR3 extends over 15 amino acids. V shed 2 bases and J shed 3 bases, with 13 bases lying between them. CDR3 residues: CASSETGPGYYGYTF. DNA of the CDR3: TGTGCCAGCAGTGAAACGGGCCCGGGGTACTATGGCTACACCTTC.

Details on this clone: This specimen includes other DNA sequences encoding the same CDR3. The chain uses TRBV18 and TRBJ1-4; the match to TRBD1 covers 7 bases. V shed 6 bases and J 5 bases; nucleotides not matched to a gene: 3. The germline V gene encodes CDR1 KGHSH and CDR2 LQKENI. CDR3 length equals 13 residues. CDR3 sequence: CASSPGQNEKLFF. The CDR3 nucleotides read TGTGCCAGCTCCCCGGGACAGAATGAAAAACTGTTTTTT. Combining the CDR3 with reference TRBV18 and TRBJ1-4 gives the whole variable domain NAGVMQNPRHLVRRRGQEARLRCSPMKGHSHVYWYRQLPEEGLKFMVYLQKENIIDESGMPKERFSAEFPKEGPSILRIQQVVRGDSAAYFCASSPGQNEKLFFGSGTQLSVL.

The J gene is TRBJ1-2, the V gene TRBV2; 7 bases line up with TRBD1. Trimming took 4 bases from V and 0 from J; bases not matched to a gene: 5. The CDR3 covers 15 residues. Germline CDR1 and CDR2: SNHLY and FYNNEI. The CDR3 loop is CASSATGETNYGYTF. In nucleotides, the CDR3 is TGTGCCAGCAGTGCTACAGGGGAGACTAACTATGGCTACACCTTC.

J is TRBJ1-5 and V is TRBV10-1, with D tentatively TRBD1 (5 bases). The germline gives CDR1 WNHNN, CDR2 SYGVQD (reference sequence). The CDR3 loop spans 13 amino acids. V was trimmed by 3 bases and J by 7 bases, leaving 10 bases between them. DNA for the CDR3: TGCGCCAGCAGTGACCAGGGTGGACAGCCCCAGCATTTT. Encoded protein: CASSDQGGQPQHF.

This chain connects TRBV5-5 to TRBJ2-2; 9 bases line up with TRBD1. CDR3 size: 16 residues. V gave up 7 bases and J gave up 6 bases; unmatched junction bases: 13. Germline lookup yields CDR1 SGHKS and CDR2 YYEKEE (reference sequence). The CDR3 DNA follows: TGTGCCAGCGACAACCCGGGACAGGGTGTTCCCGGGGAGCTGTTTTTT. This encodes CASDNPGQGVPGELFF.

The V call is TRBV11-1, the J call TRBJ1-1; D is perhaps TRBD1 (6 bases). Germline values: CDR1 SGHAT, CDR2 FQDESV (reference sequence). This CDR3 is built from 16 residues. V gave up 8 bases and J gave up 4 bases, with 23 bases separating them. CDR3 sequence reads: CASQAELGQGPTEAFF. The CDR3 coding sequence is TGTGCCAGCCAGGCGGAGCTTGGGCAGGGGCCCACTGAAGCTTTCTTT.

This clone has only one observation. This chain connects TRBV5-1 to TRBJ2-7; D gene unclear. The CDR3 length is 12 residues. The V gene lost 8 bases and the J gene lost 0 bases, with 9 bases spanning the gap. Germline V gene lookup returns CDR1 SGHRS and CDR2 YFSETQ. This chain's CDR3 is CASYSSSYEQYF. CDR3 bases: TGCGCCAGTTACTCTAGCTCCTACGAGCAGTACTTC. The entire variable domain, with the rest obtained from reference TRBV5-1 and TRBJ2-7, is as follows: KAGVTQTPRYLIKTRGQQVTLSCSPISGHRSVSWYQQTPGQGLQFLFEYFSETQRNKGNFPGRFSGRQFSNSRSEMNVSTLELGDSALYLCASYSSSYEQYFGPGTRLTVT.

This clone was seen a handful of times. The chain uses TRBV5-1 and TRBJ1-1; TRBD1 matches at 8 bases. The CDR3 consists of 14 residues. Per the germline V gene, CDR1 is SGHRS and CDR2 is YFSETQ. The trim removed 4 bases at V and 6 bases at J, leaving 8 bases unmatched. The CDR3 coding sequence is TGCGCCAGCAGCCAGGGGGCGCCGGCTCCTGAAGCTTTCTTT. Amino acid sequence: CASSQGAPAPEAFF.

There are a few counts of this clone. Written as DNA, the CDR3 is TGTGCCAGCAGTCCACAGCTAATGAACACTGAAGCTTTCTTT. The encoded protein is CASSPQLMNTEAFF. The chain recombines TRBV2 with TRBJ1-1; D is ambiguous. V lost 5 bases, J lost 0 bases, and 10 bases lay in between. Looked up from germline, CDR1 is SNHLY and CDR2 is FYNNEI. The CDR3 extends over 14 amino acids. The full variable domain, in which reference TRBV2 and TRBJ1-1 provide the parts outside the CDR3, is EPEVTQTPSHQVTQMGQEVILRCVPISNHLYFYWYRQILGQKVEFLVSFYNNEISEKSEIFDDQFSVERPDGSNFTLKIRSTKLEDSAMYFCASSPQLMNTEAFFGQGTRLTVV.

The chain joins TRBV2 to TRBJ2-4; 7 bases align to TRBD1. Trimming at V came to 5 bases and at J to 7 bases, leaving 5 bases not matched to a gene. The CDR3 runs 13 residues. Germline assignment: CDR1 SNHLY and CDR2 FYNNEI. The CDR3 nucleotides read TGTGCCAGCAGTTTAGGGACAGCGAACATTCAGTACTTC. Translation gives CASSLGTANIQYF. The whole variable domain, remainder taken from reference TRBV2 and TRBJ2-4, is EPEVTQTPSHQVTQMGQEVILRCVPISNHLYFYWYRQILGQKVEFLVSFYNNEISEKSEIFDDQFSVERPDGSNFTLKIRSTKLEDSAMYFCASSLGTANIQYFGAGTRLSVL.

J is TRBJ1-2 and V is TRBV18; TRBD1 matches at 8 bases. Trimming took 3 bases from V and 0 from J; bases not matched to a gene: 6. CDR1 KGHSH and CDR2 LQKENI come from the germline V gene. The CDR3 has 16 amino acids. CDR3 DNA sequence: TGTGCCAGCTCACCTGGGACAGGTGGAACTAACTATGGCTACACCTTC. Its protein product is CASSPGTGGTNYGYTF.

This clone was counted many times. The rearrangement uses TRBV5-4 and TRBJ2-7, with TRBD1 matching 12 bases. The CDR3 has 15 residues. Per germline, CDR1 SGHNT and CDR2 YYREEE (reference sequence). V lost 0 bases, J lost 7 bases, and 5 bases stayed unmatched. DNA of the CDR3: TGTGCCAGCAGCTTGGGGGGGACAGGGGGCAGAGAGCAGTACTTC. It specifies CASSLGGTGGREQYF.

V is TRBV5-1 and J is TRBJ2-2; a possible D gene is TRBD1 (6 bases). Trimming took off 9 bases at V and 5 bases at J, with 20 bases between the two ends. The CDR3 spans 15 residues. Germline CDR1 is SGHRS and CDR2 is YFSETQ. CDR3 loop: CATGQSTDLTGELFF. The CDR3 DNA follows: TGCGCCACAGGACAGTCCACGGACTTGACCGGGGAGCTGTTTTTT.

The rearrangement links TRBV7-2 to TRBJ1-1; D not certain. Between the trimmed V and J ends, which lost 4 bases and 6 bases, there was a span of 9 bases. Germline CDR1 SGHTA, CDR2 FQGNSA. This CDR3 has 12 residues. The CDR3 loop reads CASSWNGAEAFF. DNA of the CDR3: TGTGCCAGCAGCTGGAACGGGGCTGAAGCTTTCTTT.

The J gene is TRBJ2-1, the V gene TRBV24-1, with D perhaps TRBD2 (5 bases). CDR3 size: 15 residues. Trimming took 8 bases from V and 9 from J, leaving 22 bases between them. CDR1 KGHDR and CDR2 SFDVKD come from the germline V gene. This chain's CDR3 is CATKPSGGSLSEQFF. The CDR3 nucleotides are TGTGCCACCAAGCCGTCGGGCGGGTCCCTCAGTGAGCAGTTCTTC.

This clone came up once. V is TRBV29-1 and J is TRBJ2-5, with TRBD2 matching 7 bases. J gave up 4 bases and V 5 bases, and 4 bases lay outside the gene matches. The CDR3 sequence is 12 residues long. The germline V gene has CDR1 SQVTM and CDR2 ANQGSEA. This chain's CDR3 is CSVYGGGETQYF. The CDR3 DNA sequence: TGCAGCGTTTATGGGGGGGGAGAGACCCAGTACTTC. Looking up the rest from reference TRBV29-1 and TRBJ2-5 gives the full variable domain: SAVISQKPSRDICQRGTSLTIQCQVDSQVTMMFWYRQQPGQSLTLIATANQGSEATYESGFVIDKFPISRPNLTFSTLTVSNMSPEDSSIYLCSVYGGGETQYFGPGTRLLVL.

As to this clone: The junction departs from the called germline gene at one end, perhaps through a read error. The gene calls are TRBV2 and TRBJ1-5; maybe TRBD1 (5 bases). The CDR3 runs 13 residues. CDR1 and CDR2 from the germline V gene are SNHLY and FYNNEI. The CDR3 DNA reads TGTGCCGGCAGTGAAGGGGAGAATCAGCCCCAGCATTTT. Protein: CAGSEGENQPQHF.

The chain recombines TRBV7-9 with TRBJ2-5; 7 bases align to TRBD2. This CDR3 spans 15 amino acids. J gave up 1 base and V 0 bases, and 2 bases lay outside the gene matches. CDR1 and CDR2 (germline): SEHNR, FQNEAQ (reference sequence). DNA of the CDR3: TGTGCCAGCAGCTTAGCTGCGGGGGTCCAAGAGACCCAGTACTTC. Translated: CASSLAAGVQETQYF.

The chain carries TRBV6-5 and TRBJ1-3, with D unresolved. This CDR3 contains 13 residues. V was cut by 8 bases and J by 0 bases, with 8 bases left in between. Germline V gives CDR1 MNHEY, CDR2 SVGAGI. The CDR3 sequence is CASHVSSGNTIYF. For the CDR3, the DNA is TGTGCCAGCCATGTGAGCTCTGGAAACACCATATATTTT.